A selection of T cell receptor beta chains follows, all from one sample in a study of PD-1 blockade in classical Hodgkin lymphoma. The protocol was immunoSEQ multiplex PCR, while the TCRdb copy is restricted to in-frame clones and leaves out a portion. The sample comprises more than 10,000 clones, about 80% of which are singletons, and about 37% rests with the top ten. Specimen: peripheral blood mononuclear cells (PBMCs), collected before the second cycle of nivolumab. The receptors stem from a human donor with classical Hodgkin lymphoma. Each CDR3 is given with its conserved first and last residue. A D gene is named only where the DNA matches it firmly. Size is omitted from some rows. Given values are once, few, many or a class for expanded clones.

cdr3_nt: TGTGCCAGCAGCTTAGTGGCGGACGGTGGCACAGATACGCAGTATTTT
cdr3_aa: CASSLVADGGTDTQYF
d_call: NA
v_call: TRBV13
j_call: TRBJ2-3
clone_size: few

cdr3_nt: TGTGCCAGCAGCAGACGCCGGGACAGGCCCAATCAGCCCCAGCATTTT
cdr3_aa: CASSRRRDRPNQPQHF
d_call: TRBD1
v_call: TRBV7-8
j_call: TRBJ1-5
clone_size: NA

cdr3_nt: TGTGCCAGCAGTCCCAGGGGGCGACCGCCCTACGAGCAGTACTTC
cdr3_aa: CASSPRGRPPYEQYF
d_call: TRBD1
v_call: TRBV2
j_call: TRBJ2-7
clone_size: few

cdr3_nt: TGTGCCAGCAGCTTTAGCGGGAGTTCCTACGAGCAGTACTTC
cdr3_aa: CASSFSGSSYEQYF
d_call: TRBD2
v_call: TRBV11-2
j_call: TRBJ2-7
clone_size: NA

cdr3_nt: TGTGCCAGCAGCCCGGCGCCGGGGCGGGACGATGAAAAACTGTTTTTT
cdr3_aa: CASSPAPGRDDEKLFF
d_call: NA
v_call: TRBV28
j_call: TRBJ1-4
clone_size: few

cdr3_nt: TGTGCCAGCTCACCACCTGACAGTACATCCATTCAGTACTTC
cdr3_aa: CASSPPDSTSIQYF
d_call: NA
v_call: TRBV18
j_call: TRBJ2-4
clone_size: NA

cdr3_nt: TGTGCCAGCAGTTCCTATTACAATGAGCAGTTCTTC
cdr3_aa: CASSSYYNEQFF
d_call: NA
v_call: TRBV5-8
j_call: TRBJ2-1
clone_size: NA

cdr3_nt: TGTGCCAGCACCCCCGGCAGGATTAATGAAAAACTGTTTTTT
cdr3_aa: CASTPGRINEKLFF
d_call: NA
v_call: TRBV7-9
j_call: TRBJ1-4
clone_size: NA

cdr3_nt: TGCGCCAGCAGCCAAGGTGGACAGGGCCCCTTGAGACATAATTCACCCCTCCACTTT
cdr3_aa: CASSQGGQGPLRHNSPLHF
d_call: TRBD1
v_call: TRBV4-1
j_call: TRBJ1-6
clone_size: NA

cdr3_nt: TGCGCCAGCAGTCATGACATACAGGGGGCTGTGACTAATGAAAAACTGTTTTTT
cdr3_aa: CASSHDIQGAVTNEKLFF
d_call: TRBD1
v_call: TRBV23-1
j_call: TRBJ1-4
clone_size: few

cdr3_nt: TGTGCCAGCAGTTTAACGGCAGGTGGAGCTTCACCCCTCCACTTT
cdr3_aa: CASSLTAGGASPLHF
d_call: NA
v_call: TRBV28
j_call: TRBJ1-6
clone_size: NA

cdr3_nt: TGTGCCAGCAGCTTAGAACGGGAGACCCAGTACTTC
cdr3_aa: CASSLERETQYF
d_call: NA
v_call: TRBV11-2
j_call: TRBJ2-5
clone_size: once

cdr3_nt: TGTGCCAGCAGTGAAGCATCAGGAGGTGGTCTGTACTTC
cdr3_aa: CASSEASGGGLYF
d_call: NA
v_call: TRBV2
j_call: TRBJ2-5
clone_size: NA

cdr3_nt: TGTGCCAGTAGTACTTGGGACAGCCCTAACTATGGCTACACCTTC
cdr3_aa: CASSTWDSPNYGYTF
d_call: TRBD1
v_call: TRBV19
j_call: TRBJ1-2
clone_size: NA

cdr3_nt: TGTGCCAGCAGTTTTCCGGGGTTAAGCAATGAGCAGTTCTTC
cdr3_aa: CASSFPGLSNEQFF
d_call: NA
v_call: TRBV28
j_call: TRBJ2-1
clone_size: NA

cdr3_nt: TGTGCCAGCAGTGAAGGGCCCAGGGAGCAGTTCTTC
cdr3_aa: CASSEGPREQFF
d_call: NA
v_call: TRBV6-1
j_call: TRBJ2-1
clone_size: NA

cdr3_nt: TGTGCCAGCAGGGACAGGGGCTATGGCTACACCTTC
cdr3_aa: CASRDRGYGYTF
d_call: NA
v_call: TRBV21-1
j_call: TRBJ1-2
clone_size: NA

cdr3_nt: TGCGCCAGCAGTGATATGGCGGCCAACACCGGGGAGCTGTTTTTT
cdr3_aa: CASSDMAANTGELFF
d_call: NA
v_call: TRBV10-1
j_call: TRBJ2-2
clone_size: NA

cdr3_nt: TGTGCCAGCAGGGACCCCCAGGGGAACTCACCCCTCCACTTT
cdr3_aa: CASRDPQGNSPLHF
d_call: NA
v_call: TRBV2
j_call: TRBJ1-6
clone_size: NA

cdr3_nt: TGTGCCAGCAGCCGGCCTGGGACTAGCGGGAGCCAAGAGACCCAGTACTTC
cdr3_aa: CASSRPGTSGSQETQYF
d_call: TRBD2
v_call: TRBV5-6
j_call: TRBJ2-5
clone_size: NA

cdr3_nt: TGTGCCAGCAGCTGGACCGCCGAGCAGTACTTC
cdr3_aa: CASSWTAEQYF
d_call: NA
v_call: TRBV6-1
j_call: TRBJ2-7
clone_size: once

cdr3_nt: TGTGCCAGCAGTGAAGGGGCTAGCGGGAGGGACGAGCAGTACTTC
cdr3_aa: CASSEGASGRDEQYF
d_call: TRBD2
v_call: TRBV2
j_call: TRBJ2-7
clone_size: NA

cdr3_nt: TGTGCCACCAGCAGCGGACAGCGAAAAGCCTACGAGCAGTACTTC
cdr3_aa: CATSSGQRKAYEQYF
d_call: NA
v_call: TRBV15
j_call: TRBJ2-7
clone_size: NA

cdr3_nt: TGTGCCACCGGAGACACTCAGGGAGCTTACGGTTCACCCCTCCACTTT
cdr3_aa: CATGDTQGAYGSPLHF
d_call: NA
v_call: TRBV15
j_call: TRBJ1-6
clone_size: few

cdr3_nt: TGTGCCATCAGTGAGCGGGGACTAGTCACAGATACGCAGTATTTT
cdr3_aa: CAISERGLVTDTQYF
d_call: TRBD2
v_call: TRBV10-3
j_call: TRBJ2-3
clone_size: NA

cdr3_nt: TGTGCCAGCAGTGAAGGGCTAGCCTCCTACGAGCAGTACTTC
cdr3_aa: CASSEGLASYEQYF
d_call: NA
v_call: TRBV2
j_call: TRBJ2-7
clone_size: NA

cdr3_nt: TGTGCCAGCAGCCCAGACAGGGGGGGTGAAAAACTGTTTTTT
cdr3_aa: CASSPDRGGEKLFF
d_call: TRBD1
v_call: TRBV28
j_call: TRBJ1-4
clone_size: NA

cdr3_nt: TGTGCCAGCAGTTTAAGGGATATGAACACTGAAGCTTTCTTT
cdr3_aa: CASSLRDMNTEAFF
d_call: NA
v_call: TRBV27
j_call: TRBJ1-1
clone_size: NA

cdr3_nt: TGTGCCAGCAGTCCCGGACAGGTGAACACTGAAGCTTTCTTT
cdr3_aa: CASSPGQVNTEAFF
d_call: TRBD1
v_call: TRBV28
j_call: TRBJ1-1
clone_size: NA

cdr3_nt: TGTGCCAGCAGTTTGGGAGGCACTAGAAACACCATATATTTT
cdr3_aa: CASSLGGTRNTIYF
d_call: NA
v_call: TRBV28
j_call: TRBJ1-3
clone_size: few

cdr3_nt: TGTGCCAGCAGCGGGGACAGACTACCCGGGGCTTTCTTT
cdr3_aa: CASSGDRLPGAFF
d_call: TRBD1
v_call: TRBV5-4
j_call: TRBJ1-1
clone_size: NA

cdr3_nt: TGTGCCAGCAGTTTCGGGCGGAACGAGCAGTACTTC
cdr3_aa: CASSFGRNEQYF
d_call: NA
v_call: TRBV28
j_call: TRBJ2-7
clone_size: NA

cdr3_nt: TGTGCCAGCAGCCTACTTGTGGGGGGCCCCTCACCTGAAGCTTTCTTT
cdr3_aa: CASSLLVGGPSPEAFF
d_call: NA
v_call: TRBV14
j_call: TRBJ1-1
clone_size: NA

cdr3_nt: TGCGCCAGCAGCTTCCCCGGAGGGGGGAACTCTGGGGCCAACGTCCTGACTTTC
cdr3_aa: CASSFPGGGNSGANVLTF
d_call: NA
v_call: TRBV4-1
j_call: TRBJ2-6
clone_size: NA

cdr3_nt: TGCGCCAGCAGCCAAGGCGGACAGCTATTCTACGAGCAGTACTTC
cdr3_aa: CASSQGGQLFYEQYF
d_call: NA
v_call: TRBV4-1
j_call: TRBJ2-7
clone_size: NA

cdr3_nt: TGTGCCAGCATCTTGGGGGGGGCCGGTAACTATGGCTACACCTTC
cdr3_aa: CASILGGAGNYGYTF
d_call: NA
v_call: TRBV28
j_call: TRBJ1-2
clone_size: once

cdr3_nt: TGTGCCAGCAGCCGGACAGGGGTTATAGGCTACACCTTC
cdr3_aa: CASSRTGVIGYTF
d_call: TRBD1
v_call: TRBV28
j_call: TRBJ1-2
clone_size: NA

cdr3_nt: TGTGCCAGCAGCTCGGCATTCCCCGAATCGGCGTCTCGCTACGAGCAGTACTTC
cdr3_aa: CASSSAFPESASRYEQYF
d_call: NA
v_call: TRBV7-6
j_call: TRBJ2-7
clone_size: few

cdr3_nt: TGCGCCAGCAGCTTGGGGCTAGCGGACTTCAATGAGCAGTTCTTC
cdr3_aa: CASSLGLADFNEQFF
d_call: TRBD2
v_call: TRBV5-1
j_call: TRBJ2-1
clone_size: once

cdr3_nt: TGCGCCAGCAGCCAAGGGAGGGGCCCTTACTATGGCTACACCTTC
cdr3_aa: CASSQGRGPYYGYTF
d_call: NA
v_call: TRBV4-1
j_call: TRBJ1-2
clone_size: NA

cdr3_nt: TGTGCCAGCAGCGAGGTGTGGGTCGGTCGCCGACAGTACTTC
cdr3_aa: CASSEVWVGRRQYF
d_call: NA
v_call: TRBV5-5
j_call: TRBJ2-4
clone_size: NA

cdr3_nt: TGTGCCTGGAGCGTGGGGGGGCATGGAAACACCATATATTTT
cdr3_aa: CAWSVGGHGNTIYF
d_call: NA
v_call: TRBV30
j_call: TRBJ1-3
clone_size: NA

cdr3_nt: TGTGCCAGCAGCGGGAAGAGGGGCGGGAGCTCCTACGAGCAGTACTTC
cdr3_aa: CASSGKRGGSSYEQYF
d_call: TRBD2
v_call: TRBV5-6
j_call: TRBJ2-7
clone_size: NA

cdr3_nt: TGTGCCAGCAGTTACAGGACCACTTTGAACACTGAAGCTTTCTTT
cdr3_aa: CASSYRTTLNTEAFF
d_call: NA
v_call: TRBV6-5
j_call: TRBJ1-1
clone_size: NA

cdr3_nt: TGTGCCAGCAGCTCCTTCAAACAGAACATGAACACTGAAGCTTTCTTT
cdr3_aa: CASSSFKQNMNTEAFF
d_call: NA
v_call: TRBV11-1
j_call: TRBJ1-1
clone_size: NA

cdr3_nt: TGTGCCAGCAGCCTTAAACAGGGGAAAGTTGAAAAACTGTTTTTT
cdr3_aa: CASSLKQGKVEKLFF
d_call: TRBD1
v_call: TRBV27
j_call: TRBJ1-4
clone_size: NA

cdr3_nt: TGTGCCAGCAGCCCTGACAGGGGCTCCTACAATGAGCAGTTCTTC
cdr3_aa: CASSPDRGSYNEQFF
d_call: TRBD1
v_call: TRBV5-6
j_call: TRBJ2-1
clone_size: NA

cdr3_nt: TGTGCCAGCAGTGAAGGCGATACAGGGCCGAGGAACACTGAAGCTTTCTTT
cdr3_aa: CASSEGDTGPRNTEAFF
d_call: NA
v_call: TRBV2
j_call: TRBJ1-1
clone_size: NA

cdr3_nt: TGTGCCAGCAGTGAGGCTAGCGGGAGCACAGATACGCAGTATTTT
cdr3_aa: CASSEASGSTDTQYF
d_call: TRBD2
v_call: TRBV6-4
j_call: TRBJ2-3
clone_size: NA

cdr3_nt: TGTGCCAGCAGCCCGCTTCGCTCCTCGACAGGGGAGTCCTACGAGCAGTACTTC
cdr3_aa: CASSPLRSSTGESYEQYF
d_call: TRBD1
v_call: TRBV4-2
j_call: TRBJ2-7
clone_size: NA